These 21 T cell receptor beta chains share one sample of origin, sequenced in a study of cytomegalovirus exposure and HLA in healthy donors. A multiplex PCR was run with 60 Vbeta primers and 13 Jbeta primers. Using immunoSEQ multiplex PCR, the repertoire was profiled, and TCRdb retains in-frame clones only, with some absent. The repertoire holds 90,000 to 130,000 clones, with roughly 73% as singletons. Sequenced sample: PBMCs. These receptor sequences come from a woman aged 30 to 39 in good health and CMV-seronegative.

The chain joins TRBV5-6 to TRBJ2-6; 12 positions agree with TRBD2. This CDR3 contains 17 residues. Germline trimming cut 4 bases from V and 1 base from J; bases unmatched to any gene: 3. Per the germline V gene, CDR1 is SGHDT and CDR2 is YYEEEE. The CDR3 region is CASSMGLAGSGANVLTF. The CDR3 DNA follows: TGTGCCAGCAGCATGGGACTAGCGGGTTCTGGGGCCAACGTCCTGACTTTC.

This clone was seen a handful of times. J is TRBJ2-7 and V is TRBV5-1, with TRBD2 matching 7 bases. Germline V gene data show CDR1 as SGHRS and CDR2 as YFSETQ. The CDR3 has 13 amino acids. V dropped 2 bases and J dropped 6; count of bases not matched to a gene: 5. CDR3 bases: TGCGCCAGCAGCTTAGTGGGGGGGGGCGAGCAGTACTTC. Amino acid sequence: CASSLVGGGEQYF.

V usage is TRBV7-2 and J usage is TRBJ2-5; D not certain. V lost 3 bases and J 2 bases, leaving 7 bases between the germline ends. This CDR3 region has 13 residues. CDR1 SGHTA and CDR2 FQGNSA come from the germline V gene. The CDR3 region is CASSFGQQETQYF. The CDR3 DNA reads as TGTGCCAGCAGCTTTGGGCAGCAAGAGACCCAGTACTTC. Drawing the rest from reference TRBV7-2 and TRBJ2-5, the complete variable domain is GAGVSQSPSNKVTEKGKDVELRCDPISGHTALYWYRQSLGQGLEFLIYFQGNSAPDKSGLPSDRFSAERTGGSVSTLTIQRTQQEDSAVYLCASSFGQQETQYFGPGTRLLVL.

For this clone: The same CDR3 can be traced to other DNA sequences in this sample. V gene TRBV29-1 combines with J gene TRBJ1-2, with a possible D match to TRBD1 (6 bases). This CDR3 has 12 residues. V lost 3 bases and J lost 4, with 9 bases in between. CDR1 is SQVTM and CDR2 is ANQGSEA in the germline V gene. The CDR3 protein is CSVDGGGYGYTF. The CDR3 region has the DNA TGCAGCGTTGATGGGGGCGGCTATGGCTACACCTTC.

V is TRBV5-4 and J is TRBJ2-5; no clear D. The CDR3 has 14 amino acids. Germline V gives CDR1 SGHNT, CDR2 YYREEE (reference sequence). Trimming left V 0 bases short and J 1 base short, with 7 bases between. The CDR3 region is CASSLELRQETQYF. In DNA form, the CDR3 reads TGTGCCAGCAGCTTGGAACTTCGCCAAGAGACCCAGTACTTC.

CDR3 nucleotides: TGTGCCAGCAGTGTCTTCAGGGCCCCAGATACGCAGTATTTT. This translates into CASSVFRAPDTQYF. The rearrangement joins TRBV2 to TRBJ2-3, with TRBD1 as a possible D gene (5 bases). The V end was cut by 4 bases, the J end by 4 bases, with 12 bases between. The CDR3 covers 14 residues. Germline V gene lookup returns CDR1 SNHLY and CDR2 FYNNEI. Combining the CDR3 with reference TRBV2 and TRBJ2-3 gives the whole variable domain EPEVTQTPSHQVTQMGQEVILRCVPISNHLYFYWYRQILGQKVEFLVSFYNNEISEKSEIFDDQFSVERPDGSNFTLKIRSTKLEDSAMYFCASSVFRAPDTQYFGPGTRLTVL.

The genes are TRBV18 and TRBJ1-5, with D possibly matching TRBD1 (5 bases). CDR1 and CDR2 from the germline V gene are KGHSH and LQKENI. V shed 5 bases and J shed 2 bases, with 13 bases lying between them. CDR3 length equals 15 residues. The CDR3 spells CASSAGRGGNQPQHF. The DNA of the CDR3 is TGTGCCAGCTCAGCAGGAAGGGGTGGCAATCAGCCCCAGCATTTT. The entire variable domain, with the rest obtained from reference TRBV18 and TRBJ1-5, is as follows: NAGVMQNPRHLVRRRGQEARLRCSPMKGHSHVYWYRQLPEEGLKFMVYLQKENIIDESGMPKERFSAEFPKEGPSILRIQQVVRGDSAAYFCASSAGRGGNQPQHFGDGTRLSIL.

The CDR3 spells CAWSVGQNTDTQYF. Here the CDR3 DNA reads TGTGCCTGGAGTGTAGGACAGAATACAGATACGCAGTATTTT. This sequence joins TRBV30 and TRBJ2-3, with D perhaps TRBD1 (6 bases). Germline CDR1 reads GTSNPN; CDR2 reads SVGIG (reference sequence). The CDR3 spans 14 residues. Trimming took 0 bases from V and 3 from J, leaving 10 bases between them.

The V gene is TRBV2, the J gene TRBJ1-5; D remains unclear. The CDR3 has 15 amino acids. V shed 0 bases and J shed 1 base, with 7 bases lying between them. Germline CDR1 SNHLY, CDR2 FYNNEI. DNA of the CDR3: TGTGCCAGCAGTGAAGCATTGACAAGCAATCAGCCCCAGCATTTT. It specifies CASSEALTSNQPQHF. The variable domain in full, completed from reference TRBV2 and TRBJ1-5, reads EPEVTQTPSHQVTQMGQEVILRCVPISNHLYFYWYRQILGQKVEFLVSFYNNEISEKSEIFDDQFSVERPDGSNFTLKIRSTKLEDSAMYFCASSEALTSNQPQHFGDGTRLSIL.

The chain joins TRBV19 to TRBJ2-7; D ambiguous. The ends were cut back, 3 bases at V and 1 base at J, with 7 bases in the middle. Germline assignment: CDR1 LNHDA and CDR2 SQIVND (reference sequence). This CDR3 contains 13 residues. For the CDR3, the DNA is TGTGCCAGTAGTATCCCCCAGTCCTACGAGCAGTACTTC. Its protein is CASSIPQSYEQYF.

The gene calls are TRBV27 and TRBJ2-7, with 7 bases aligning to TRBD1. With 6 bases clipped from V and 3 bases from J, the junction kept 5 bases outside the gene matches. The CDR3 is made up of 13 amino acids. Germline V CDR1 and CDR2: MNHEY, SMNVEV (reference sequence). CDR3 sequence (DNA): TGTGCCAGCAGCAAGGGGGCCGGCTACGAGCAGTACTTC. This codes for CASSKGAGYEQYF.

This chain links TRBV19 with TRBJ2-1, with 8 bases fitting TRBD1. Germline values: CDR1 LNHDA, CDR2 SQIVND (reference sequence). V dropped 5 bases and J dropped 5; count of bases not matched to a gene: 5. The CDR3 covers 14 residues. CDR3 sequence reads: CASSSDRANNEQFF. The CDR3 DNA sequence: TGTGCCAGTAGTTCGGACAGGGCAAACAATGAGCAGTTCTTC.

V gene TRBV4-3 combines with J gene TRBJ2-2; TRBD1 is a possible D gene (5 bases). The CDR3 has 17 residues. V lost 3 bases, J lost 6 bases, and 20 bases lay in between. Germline values: CDR1 LGHNA, CDR2 YSLEER. Here the CDR3 reads CASSHDTGHQRAGELFF. The CDR3 nucleotides are TGCGCCAGCAGCCATGATACAGGACATCAAAGGGCCGGGGAGCTGTTTTTT.

V gene TRBV25-1 combines with J gene TRBJ1-2; D uncertain. This CDR3 is 12 amino acids long. Germline V CDR1 and CDR2: MGHDK, SYGVNS. Deletions cut 6 bases from V and 4 bases from J, with 9 bases between. The CDR3 reads CASSQAPYGYTF. CDR3 coding DNA: TGTGCCAGCAGCCAGGCGCCCTATGGCTACACCTTC.

This clone was picked up one time. The genes are TRBV5-4 and TRBJ1-1; unclear D gene. Deletions cut 6 bases from V and 7 bases from J, with 13 bases between. Germline V gene data show CDR1 as SGHNT and CDR2 as YYREEE (reference sequence). The CDR3 length is 12 residues. The CDR3 spells CASTNNDCEAFF. In DNA form, the CDR3 reads TGTGCCAGCACCAACAACGACTGTGAAGCTTTCTTT.

V is TRBV2 and J is TRBJ1-1, with D unclear. The CDR3 totals 14 residues. Trimming cost V 7 bases and J 4 bases, with 16 bases left between them. The germline gives CDR1 SNHLY, CDR2 FYNNEI. The CDR3 DNA follows: TGTGCCAGCATAGAATTCCCGACTGGCACTGAAGCTTTCTTT. Translation gives CASIEFPTGTEAFF.

The J gene is TRBJ1-1, the V gene TRBV14; no clear D gene. V shed 1 base and J shed 3 bases, with 15 bases lying between them. Germline CDR1 is SGHDN and CDR2 is FVKESK. This CDR3 has 16 residues. CDR3 nucleotide sequence: TGTGCCAGCAGCCAAGTCTTTCAAAGCGTGGACACTGAAGCTTTCTTT. Translated, it gives CASSQVFQSVDTEAFF.

In its sample, this clone was seen once. The chain couples TRBV5-1 to TRBJ1-4; D is undetermined. Trimming shortened V by 3 bases and J by 10 bases, and 16 bases separated the two germline ends. The CDR3 length is 14 residues. Germline V CDR1 and CDR2: SGHRS, YFSETQ. CDR3 sequence: CASSSGSSAGKLFF. The CDR3 DNA follows: TGCGCCAGCAGCTCAGGCTCTAGTGCGGGAAAACTGTTTTTT.

CDR3 coding DNA: TGTGCCAGCAGTGATAACTTTTGGGCGACCCAGTACTTC. Its translation is CASSDNFWATQYF. The chain couples TRBV2 to TRBJ2-5; D gene uncertain. The germline V gene has CDR1 SNHLY and CDR2 FYNNEI. V dropped 3 bases and J dropped 7 bases, with 12 bases sitting between them. The CDR3 length is 13 residues.

V usage is TRBV30 and J usage is TRBJ1-2, with TRBD1 matching 9 bases. The ends lost 7 bases at V and 6 bases at J; junction bases unmatched: 12. The length of the CDR3 is 14 residues. CDR1 is GTSNPN and CDR2 is SVGIG in the germline V gene (reference sequence). The CDR3 protein is CASPIGQGRDGYTF. CDR3 in DNA: TGTGCCTCGCCAATTGGACAGGGGAGAGATGGCTACACCTTC. The full variable domain, completed using reference TRBV30 and TRBJ1-2, is SQTIHQWPATLVQPVGSPLSLECTVEGTSNPNLYWYRQAAGRGLQLLFYSVGIGQISSEVPQNLSASRPQDRQFILSSKKLLLSDSGFYLCASPIGQGRDGYTFGSGTRLTVV.

The V and J genes are TRBV29-1 and TRBJ2-5; a weak D match, TRBD1 (6 bases). This CDR3 spans 14 amino acids. V was trimmed by 1 base and J by 5 bases, leaving 14 bases between them. Germline CDR1 and CDR2: SQVTM and ANQGSEA. CDR3 sequence (DNA): TGCAGCGTTGAAGGCAGGGGCTCCGGGGAGACCCAGTACTTC. It yields the protein CSVEGRGSGETQYF.